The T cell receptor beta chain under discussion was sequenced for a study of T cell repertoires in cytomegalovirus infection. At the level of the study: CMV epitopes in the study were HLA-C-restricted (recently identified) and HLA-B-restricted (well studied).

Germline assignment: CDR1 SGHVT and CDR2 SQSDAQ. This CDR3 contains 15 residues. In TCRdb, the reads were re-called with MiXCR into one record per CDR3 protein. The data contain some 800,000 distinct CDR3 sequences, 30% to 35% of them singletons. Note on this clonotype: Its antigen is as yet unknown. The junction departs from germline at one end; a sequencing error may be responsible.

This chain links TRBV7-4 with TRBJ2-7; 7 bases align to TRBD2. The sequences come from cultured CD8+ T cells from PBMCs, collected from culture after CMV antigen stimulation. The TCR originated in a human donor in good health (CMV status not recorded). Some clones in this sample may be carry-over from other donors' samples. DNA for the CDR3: TGTGCCAACAGCTTAGAAGTTGGGAGGGTTTACGAGCAGTACTTC. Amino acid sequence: CANSLEVGRVYEQYF.